Following are 23 T cell receptor beta chains from one sample sequenced in a study of T cell responses to AZD1222 COVID-19 vaccine. TCRdb keeps only in-frame clones here, not all; method: immunoSEQ multiplex PCR. The sample includes roughly 120,000 clones, more than 85% of them seen just once. Here the sequenced sample was peripheral blood, taken on day 0 of AZD1222 vaccination. These receptors came from an adult in good health.

The chain links TRBV7-9 to TRBJ1-2; D gene unclear. V was shortened by 3 bases and J by 7 bases, with 15 bases between the two germline ends. CDR3 length: 14 amino acids. CDR1 and CDR2 from the germline V gene are SEHNR and FQNEAQ (reference sequence). CDR3 sequence reads: CASSFLTGLGGYTF. CDR3 nucleotides: TGTGCCAGCAGCTTCTTAACTGGCCTGGGTGGCTACACCTTC. The full variable domain, in which reference TRBV7-9 and TRBJ1-2 provide the parts outside the CDR3, is DTGVSQNPRHKITKRGQNVTFRCDPISEHNRLYWYRQTLGQGPEFLTYFQNEAQLEKSRLLSDRFSAERPKGSFSTLEIQRTEQGDSAMYLCASSFLTGLGGYTFGSGTRLTVV.

The V gene is TRBV29-1, the J gene TRBJ2-5; 9 nucleotides match TRBD2. Trimming removed 7 bases from V and 5 bases from J; junction bases left unmatched: 11. Per germline, CDR1 SQVTM and CDR2 ANQGSEA. The CDR3 is made up of 14 amino acids. The CDR3 here is CSEFSGRAGETQYF. The CDR3 region has the DNA TGCAGCGAGTTTAGCGGGAGAGCGGGCGAGACCCAGTACTTC.

The chain is built from TRBV30 and TRBJ2-1; 11 bases match TRBD2. After removal of 8 bases from V and 0 bases from J, the junction contained 15 bases not matched to a gene. Germline V gene sequence: CDR1 GTSNPN, CDR2 SVGIG (reference sequence). The CDR3 runs 18 residues. The DNA for the CDR3 is TGTGCCCTGGCCGGGGGGACTAGCGGTAGGAGCTCCTACAATGAGCAGTTCTTC. Amino acid sequence: CALAGGTSGRSSYNEQFF.

CDR3 in amino acids: CASSFLVLYEQYF. For the CDR3, the DNA is TGTGCCAGCAGCTTCCTGGTCCTCTACGAGCAGTACTTC. This chain links TRBV5-6 with TRBJ2-7; D is undetermined. Trimming left V 2 bases short and J 3 bases short, with 9 bases between. Germline V CDR1 and CDR2: SGHDT, YYEEEE. CDR3 length equals 13 residues.

For this clone: Germline is not matched at one junction end, which may reflect a read error. The CDR3 sequence: CASSESGTSSTTF. CDR3 in DNA: TGTGCCAGCAGTGAATCTGGGACTAGCTCTACGACCTTC. The chain joins TRBV25-1 to TRBJ2-7; 9 bases match TRBD2. This CDR3 is 13 amino acids long. Germline V gives CDR1 MGHDK, CDR2 SYGVNS.

The chain joins TRBV7-3 to TRBJ2-4, with 10 bases identical to TRBD1. The CDR3 runs to 13 residues. Per the germline V gene, CDR1 is SGHTA and CDR2 is FQGTGA. V dropped 5 bases and J dropped 8; count of bases not matched to a gene: 3. This chain's CDR3 is CASSPGTGDIQYF. CDR3 nucleotide sequence: TGTGCCAGCAGCCCAGGGACAGGGGACATTCAGTACTTC.

The chain has TRBV5-1 and TRBJ2-5; D uncertain. This CDR3 has 13 residues. V was pared by 5 bases and J by 2 bases, with 10 bases between. Germline V gene data show CDR1 as SGHRS and CDR2 as YFSETQ. The CDR3 here is CASRLPLQETQYF. The CDR3 region has the DNA TGCGCCAGCAGGTTGCCCTTACAAGAGACCCAGTACTTC.

The rearrangement joins TRBV27 to TRBJ1-2, with 8 bases lining up with TRBD1. Germline CDR1 reads MNHEY; CDR2 reads SMNVEV (reference sequence). J lost 8 bases, V lost 6 bases, and 14 bases had no gene match. The CDR3 contains 15 residues. The CDR3 protein is CASRPLRDRSLGYTF. In nucleotides, the CDR3 is TGTGCCAGCAGACCACTCCGGGACAGGTCTTTGGGCTACACCTTC.

This chain connects TRBV4-1 to TRBJ2-7; a possible D gene is TRBD1 (5 bases). This CDR3 contains 17 residues. CDR1 and CDR2 from the germline V gene are MGHRA and YSYEKL. Trimming cost V 0 bases and J 0 bases, with 15 bases left between them. CDR3 protein: CASSQDRVGVSSYEQYF. The CDR3 nucleotides read TGCGCCAGCAGCCAAGATCGAGTAGGGGTAAGCTCCTACGAGCAGTACTTC.

The chain employs TRBV5-4 and TRBJ2-3, with D perhaps TRBD1 or TRBD2 (5 bases each). Trimming removed 4 bases at V and 8 bases at J, with 14 bases between. Germline values: CDR1 SGHNT, CDR2 YYREEE (reference sequence). The CDR3 sequence is 13 residues long. CDR3: CASSQDRDGTQYF. DNA for the CDR3: TGTGCCAGCAGCCAAGACCGGGACGGTACGCAGTATTTT.

The chain links TRBV10-3 to TRBJ1-1, with D unresolved. This CDR3 has 12 residues. From germline, CDR1 is ENHRY and CDR2 SYGVKD. The germline V and J ends were trimmed by 9 bases and 0 bases, with 8 bases remaining between them. The CDR3 spells CAMGRVNTEAFF. The CDR3 coding sequence is TGTGCCATGGGAAGGGTGAACACTGAAGCTTTCTTT.

This clone was counted only a few times. This sequence joins TRBV12-3 or TRBV12-4 and TRBJ2-1; either TRBD1 or TRBD2 may fit D (5 bases each). Deletions cut 6 bases from V and 4 bases from J, with 10 bases between. There are 13 residues in the CDR3. The CDR3 sequence: CASSLGAYNEQFF. CDR3 nucleotides: TGTGCCAGCAGCCTCGGGGCTTACAATGAGCAGTTCTTC.

This chain uses TRBV30 with TRBJ2-3; 12 bases line up with TRBD2. Trimming cost V 4 bases and J 6 bases; bases outside gene matches: 8. CDR1 and CDR2 from the germline V gene are GTSNPN and SVGIG (reference sequence). The CDR3 totals 15 residues. The chain's CDR3 is CAWTLAGGPPDTQYF. DNA of the CDR3: TGTGCCTGGACGCTAGCGGGAGGGCCTCCCGATACGCAGTATTTT. Full variable domain (rest looked up from reference TRBV30 and TRBJ2-3): SQTIHQWPATLVQPVGSPLSLECTVEGTSNPNLYWYRQAAGRGLQLLFYSVGIGQISSEVPQNLSASRPQDRQFILSSKKLLLSDSGFYLCAWTLAGGPPDTQYFGPGTRLTVL.

The CDR3 DNA is TGTGCCACCAGCAGAGATCAGAGGGAGGCGAACACCGGGGAGCTGTTTTTT. Encoded protein: CATSRDQREANTGELFF. The chain is built from TRBV15 and TRBJ2-2, with D tentatively TRBD2 (6 bases). V was cut by 0 bases and J by 0 bases, with 11 bases left in between. Germline CDR1 and CDR2: LNHNV and YYDKDF (reference sequence). This CDR3 is built from 17 residues.

The chain carries TRBV5-1 and TRBJ2-7; either TRBD1 or TRBD2 may supply D (5 bases each). The V and J ends lost 4 bases and 6 bases respectively, with 23 bases between them. Germline CDR1 and CDR2: SGHRS and YFSETQ. The CDR3 is made up of 16 amino acids. The CDR3 loop is CASSRKEGFPDTEQYF. The CDR3 DNA is TGCGCCAGCAGCCGGAAAGAGGGTTTCCCGGACACCGAGCAGTACTTC.

The chain has TRBV18 and TRBJ1-4; possibly TRBD1 for D (5 bases). Between the trimmed V and J ends, which lost 3 bases and 15 bases, there was a span of 17 bases. The CDR3 covers 13 residues. Germline-derived CDR1 and CDR2 are KGHSH and LQKENI. In DNA form, the CDR3 reads TGTGCCAGCTCACCGGTCGGTATCAGGGAATTGTTTTTT. Its protein product is CASSPVGIRELFF.

The gene calls are TRBV5-1 and TRBJ1-1; TRBD1 might be the D (5 bases). CDR3 length: 13 amino acids. CDR1 and CDR2 (germline): SGHRS, YFSETQ. The V end lost 6 bases, the J end lost 1 base, and 10 bases lay between the germline ends. The CDR3 loop reads CASTLGQNTEAFF. For the CDR3, the DNA is TGCGCCAGCACCCTCGGACAGAACACTGAAGCTTTCTTT.

This sequence joins TRBV3-1 (or the pseudogene TRBV3-2) and TRBJ1-2; D is uncertain. The CDR3 is made up of 14 amino acids. Germline values: CDR1 LGHDT, CDR2 YNNKEL (reference sequence). Trimming left V 1 base short and J 8 bases short, with 14 bases between. CDR3 loop: CASSQGDRTTGYTF. CDR3 in DNA: TGTGCCAGCAGCCAAGGAGACCGCACTACCGGCTACACCTTC.

This clone was seen once. The rearrangement links TRBV19 to TRBJ1-1; D is possibly TRBD1 (5 bases). The CDR3 totals 18 residues. The V end was cut by 5 bases, the J end by 0 bases, with 22 bases between. Per germline, CDR1 LNHDA and CDR2 SQIVND (reference sequence). CDR3 amino acids: CASSSSDSLAGMNTEAFF. CDR3 in DNA: TGTGCCAGTAGTTCGAGCGACAGCCTCGCGGGCATGAACACTGAAGCTTTCTTT.

This chain uses TRBV3-1 (or the pseudogene TRBV3-2) with TRBJ2-7; perhaps TRBD1 as D (7 bases). Germline values: CDR1 LGHDT, CDR2 YNNKEL (reference sequence). Trimming took 3 bases from V and 4 from J, leaving 16 bases between them. This CDR3 comprises 15 residues. The chain's CDR3 is CASSQTRQGVYEQYF. CDR3 coding DNA: TGTGCCAGCAGCCAGACTAGACAGGGCGTATACGAGCAGTACTTC.

This chain uses TRBV6-2 or TRBV6-3 with TRBJ2-7; 12 bases align to TRBD2. Per germline, CDR1 MNHEY and CDR2 SVGEGT. This CDR3 spans 18 amino acids. V lost 0 bases, J lost 0 bases, and 6 bases stayed unmatched. CDR3 loop: CASSYSTSGSPSSYEQYF. The CDR3 DNA reads TGTGCCAGCAGTTACTCGACTAGCGGGAGCCCCAGCTCCTACGAGCAGTACTTC.

DNA for the CDR3: TGTGCTAGTGGTAGCCGACAGGGAGGCACCGGGGAGCTGTTTTTT. This codes for CASGSRQGGTGELFF. V usage is TRBV12-5 and J usage is TRBJ2-2; tentatively, D is TRBD1 (7 bases). This CDR3 contains 15 residues. In germline, CDR1 is LGHNT, CDR2 FRNRAP. V dropped 5 bases and J dropped 4 bases, with 14 bases sitting between them.

V and J are TRBV5-1 and TRBJ2-7; 12 bases are shared with TRBD2. In germline, CDR1 is SGHRS, CDR2 YFSETQ. V was clipped by 0 bases and J by 0 bases; unmatched bases: 7. The CDR3 contains 18 residues. The CDR3 nucleotides read TGCGCCAGCAGCTTGGGGGTGACTAGCGGGAGTCTCTCCTACGAGCAGTACTTC. It codes for CASSLGVTSGSLSYEQYF.